One and the same sample provided the 29 T cell receptor beta chains below, sequenced in a study of human T cells and chemical hapten exposure. Before extraction, the whole blood was not fractionated, and total RNA was taken from it. For the library, individual cDNA molecules each received unique molecular identifiers. A single record per CDR3 protein comes from TCRdb applying MiXCR to the reads. The sample contains about 570 distinct CDR3 sequences, approximately 86% of which appear only once. The sequencing sample was made of whole blood. Receptor source: a human donor with alopecia, or a healthy volunteer (not recorded which). Some clones in this sample may be carry-over from other donors' samples. This table probably holds off-target reads from a library built for another chain.

The rearrangement links TRBV30 to TRBJ2-1; a weak D match, TRBD1 (8 bases). The germline V and J ends were trimmed by 0 bases and 6 bases, with 12 bases remaining between them. Germline values: CDR1 GTSNPN, CDR2 SVGIG (reference sequence). The CDR3 consists of 14 residues. The CDR3 DNA follows: TGTGCCTGGAGTGTACAGGGGGGGGGCAATGAGCAGTTCTTC. Its translation is CAWSVQGGGNEQFF.

V usage is TRBV15 and J usage is TRBJ2-1, with D tentatively TRBD2 (5 bases). Germline V CDR1 and CDR2: LNHNV, YYDKDF (reference sequence). Deletions cut 0 bases from V and 7 bases from J, with 10 bases between. This CDR3 is built from 14 residues. The CDR3 DNA is TGTGCCACCAGCAGAGATACGGTAGCGAATGAGCAGTTCTTC. Translated: CATSRDTVANEQFF.

This rearrangement joins TRBV5-1 to TRBJ1-6, with D tentatively TRBD1 (5 bases). V lost 2 bases to trimming and J lost 4 bases, with 13 bases between them. The CDR3 has 16 residues. From germline, CDR1 is SGHRS and CDR2 YFSETQ. The CDR3 nucleotides read TGCGCCAGCAGCTTTGGGGCGGTTAATTATAATTCACCCCTCCACTTT. The encoded protein is CASSFGAVNYNSPLHF. The full variable domain, in which reference TRBV5-1 and TRBJ1-6 provide the parts outside the CDR3, is KAGVTQTPRYLIKTRGQQVTLSCSPISGHRSVSWYQQTPGQGLQFLFEYFSETQRNKGNFPGRFSGRQFSNSRSEMNVSTLELGDSALYLCASSFGAVNYNSPLHFGNGTRLTVT.

The chain recombines TRBV7-9 with TRBJ2-5, with D possibly matching TRBD2 (5 bases). Per germline, CDR1 SEHNR and CDR2 FQNEAQ (reference sequence). V lost 4 bases and J 5 bases, leaving 8 bases between the germline ends. This CDR3 spans 12 amino acids. CDR3 loop: CASSSDWETQYF. DNA for the CDR3: TGTGCCAGCAGCTCGGACTGGGAGACCCAGTACTTC. The variable domain in full, with the rest retrieved from reference TRBV7-9 and TRBJ2-5, is DTGVSQNPRHKITKRGQNVTFRCDPISEHNRLYWYRQTLGQGPEFLTYFQNEAQLEKSRLLSDRFSAERPKGSFSTLEIQRTEQGDSAMYLCASSSDWETQYFGPGTRLLVL.

In its sample, this clonotype was seen once. The CDR3 DNA reads TGTGCCACCAGCAGAGATCTGGCCGAGCAGTACTTC. As protein: CATSRDLAEQYF. The rearrangement links TRBV15 to TRBJ2-7; no reliable D call. Germline V CDR1 and CDR2: LNHNV, YYDKDF (reference sequence). The ends were cut back, 0 bases at V and 6 bases at J, with 6 bases in the middle. The CDR3 runs to 12 residues.

The chain couples TRBV15 to TRBJ2-7; 8 bases agree with TRBD2. V was pared by 0 bases and J by 0 bases, with 1 base of the junction left unmatched. This CDR3 comprises 15 residues. The germline gives CDR1 LNHNV, CDR2 YYDKDF (reference sequence). The CDR3 loop is CATSRDTSGSYEQYF. The DNA of the CDR3 is TGTGCCACCAGCAGAGATACTAGCGGCTCCTACGAGCAGTACTTC.

The chain carries TRBV19 and TRBJ2-5, with D maybe TRBD2 (6 bases). Looked up from germline, CDR1 is LNHDA and CDR2 is SQIVND (reference sequence). V was cut by 3 bases and J by 3 bases, with 17 bases left in between. This CDR3 is 16 amino acids long. The CDR3: CASSIAEGRIEETQYF. Written as DNA, the CDR3 is TGTGCCAGTAGTATTGCGGAGGGCAGGATTGAAGAGACCCAGTACTTC.

V and J are TRBV7-8 and TRBJ2-3; D is unresolved. V shed 6 bases and J shed 0 bases, with 4 bases lying between them. Looked up from germline, CDR1 is SGHVS and CDR2 is FQNEAQ. The CDR3 has 12 amino acids. As DNA, the CDR3 is TGTGCCAGCAGACCTAGCACAGATACGCAGTATTTT. Translated, it gives CASRPSTDTQYF.

The chain combines TRBV27 with TRBJ1-6; tentative D call: TRBD1 (6 bases). The CDR3 is 16 residues long. V was trimmed by 2 bases and J by 7 bases, leaving 15 bases between them. Germline loops: CDR1 MNHEY, CDR2 SMNVEV (reference sequence). CDR3 nucleotide sequence: TGTGCCAGCAGTTTACAGGGGAATGTAGAAAATTCACCCCTCCACTTT. Translating it yields CASSLQGNVENSPLHF.

This CDR3 is CATSDAGQNTDTQYF. CDR3 in DNA: TGTGCCACCAGTGATGCTGGGCAGAACACAGATACGCAGTATTTT. This chain links TRBV24-1 with TRBJ2-3; D uncertain. The CDR3 covers 15 residues. CDR1 is KGHDR, CDR2 SFDVKD, per germline. V gave up 3 bases and J gave up 2 bases, with 11 bases separating them.

This chain connects TRBV6-5 to TRBJ1-2, with 10 bases matching TRBD1. J was trimmed by 4 bases and V by 5 bases; bases with no gene match: 13. CDR3 length: 17 amino acids. CDR1 and CDR2 (germline): MNHEY, SVGAGI. CDR3: CASSGGTGATPFYGYTF. Here the CDR3 DNA reads TGTGCCAGCAGTGGTGGGACAGGGGCAACTCCTTTCTATGGCTACACCTTC.

V usage is TRBV29-1 and J usage is TRBJ2-2; 12 nucleotides align to TRBD1. Germline trimming cut 6 bases from V and 5 bases from J; bases unmatched to any gene: 13. This CDR3 comprises 17 residues. Germline loops: CDR1 SQVTM, CDR2 ANQGSEA. The CDR3 DNA reads TGCAGCGTCATAAGCCCCGGGACAGGGGGCTTGACCGGGGAGCTGTTTTTT. Translated: CSVISPGTGGLTGELFF.

The chain is built from TRBV4-2 and TRBJ2-4, with D maybe TRBD1 (6 bases). The CDR3 totals 15 residues. V was shortened by 1 base and J by 9 bases, with 16 bases between the two germline ends. Germline CDR1 is LGHNA and CDR2 is YNFKEQ. The CDR3 region has the DNA TGTGCCAGCAGCCAAGTCGTAGGGGGAAAGGGCATTCAGTACTTC. This codes for CASSQVVGGKGIQYF.

V gene TRBV6-6 combines with J gene TRBJ2-1; 15 nucleotides match TRBD2. Germline V CDR1 and CDR2: MNHNY, SVGAGI (reference sequence). CDR3 length: 15 amino acids. With V trimmed by 4 bases and J by 9 bases, 4 bases remained unmatched. The CDR3 DNA sequence: TGTGCCAGCAGTTCCCGGGGACTAGCGGGGGGTGAGCAGTTCTTC. Protein sequence: CASSSRGLAGGEQFF.

This chain connects TRBV20-1 to TRBJ1-5; TRBD1 is a possible D gene (6 bases). The CDR3 loop spans 14 amino acids. Germline CDR1 is DFQATT and CDR2 is SNEGSKA (reference sequence). With 6 bases removed from V and 3 bases from J, the gap between germline ends came to 15 bases. CDR3 sequence reads: CSASPGHTNQPQHF. The CDR3 nucleotides read TGCAGTGCCTCACCGGGACATACCAATCAGCCCCAGCATTTT.

The chain joins TRBV7-9 to TRBJ1-1; D gene uncertain. Germline CDR1 reads SEHNR; CDR2 reads FQNEAQ (reference sequence). Trimming stripped 6 bases from V and 4 bases from J, with 12 bases between. CDR3 length: 13 residues. The chain's CDR3 is CASSLEGGTEAFF. Here the CDR3 DNA reads TGTGCCAGCAGTCTAGAAGGAGGCACTGAAGCTTTCTTT.

This sequence joins TRBV6-2 or TRBV6-3 and TRBJ1-1; 12 positions match TRBD1. The CDR3 contains 16 residues. CDR1 is MNHEY, CDR2 SVGEGT, per germline. Trimming took 2 bases from V and 5 from J; bases not matched to a gene: 6. CDR3 nucleotides: TGTGCCAGCAGTTACGTGGGACAGGGGGCGCGGACTGAAGCTTTCTTT. This codes for CASSYVGQGARTEAFF.

The chain carries TRBV7-2 and TRBJ1-2; TRBD1 matches at 7 bases. The CDR3 covers 16 residues. Trimming at V came to 2 bases and at J to 4 bases, leaving 10 bases not matched to a gene. Germline assignment: CDR1 SGHTA and CDR2 FQGNSA. The CDR3 nucleotides read TGTGCCAGCAGCTTAACAGTTGGGGACAGCCCCTATGGCTACACCTTC. This translates into CASSLTVGDSPYGYTF.

The CDR3 region has the DNA TGCGCCAGCAGCTTGGGTGGGACCGCCTACGAGCAGTACTTC. Translated: CASSLGGTAYEQYF. This chain uses TRBV5-1 with TRBJ2-7, with D perhaps TRBD1 or TRBD2 (5 bases each). The CDR3 contains 14 residues. Germline loops: CDR1 SGHRS, CDR2 YFSETQ. The ends were cut back, 0 bases at V and 2 bases at J, with 9 bases in the middle. Looking up the rest from reference TRBV5-1 and TRBJ2-7 gives the full variable domain: KAGVTQTPRYLIKTRGQQVTLSCSPISGHRSVSWYQQTPGQGLQFLFEYFSETQRNKGNFPGRFSGRQFSNSRSEMNVSTLELGDSALYLCASSLGGTAYEQYFGPGTRLTVT.

The rearrangement links TRBV25-1 to TRBJ2-7; 7 positions match TRBD1. Germline V gene lookup returns CDR1 MGHDK and CDR2 SYGVNS. The V segment lost 3 bases and the J segment 3 bases; nucleotides outside the gene matches: 5. The CDR3 spans 14 residues. The DNA of the CDR3 is TGTGCCAGCAGTGACAGGGGGTACGGCTACGAGCAGTACTTC. Amino acids: CASSDRGYGYEQYF.

This chain connects TRBV20-1 to TRBJ2-3; possible D gene TRBD2, 5 bases. V lost 3 bases and J 4 bases, leaving 20 bases between the germline ends. CDR1 DFQATT and CDR2 SNEGSKA come from the germline V gene (reference sequence). This CDR3 comprises 16 residues. In nucleotides, the CDR3 is TGCAGTGCTAGGGCTCTGGGAGATAGATGGGCAGATACGCAGTATTTT. Translated, it gives CSARALGDRWADTQYF.

The CDR3 sequence is CASNPPGTNTEAFF. The CDR3 nucleotides read TGTGCCAGCAACCCCCCAGGGACGAACACTGAAGCTTTCTTT. The gene calls are TRBV2 and TRBJ1-1; weak D call: TRBD1 (5 bases). This CDR3 is 14 amino acids long. The V end lost 7 bases, the J end lost 1 base, and 13 bases lay between the germline ends. Looked up from germline, CDR1 is SNHLY and CDR2 is FYNNEI.

The chain carries TRBV29-1 and TRBJ2-3; no clear D. The CDR3 sequence is 14 residues long. V was clipped by 0 bases and J by 5 bases, with 12 bases between them. Germline values: CDR1 SQVTM, CDR2 ANQGSEA. The CDR3 nucleotides read TGCAGCGTTGAAGACGGATTCAGAGGAGATACGCAGTATTTT. Translated: CSVEDGFRGDTQYF.

The gene calls are TRBV7-9 and TRBJ2-1; D is ambiguous. Germline values: CDR1 SEHNR, CDR2 FQNEAQ (reference sequence). V was clipped by 0 bases and J by 2 bases, with 14 bases between them. The CDR3 runs to 17 residues. The CDR3 spells CASSLATLLGTYNEQFF. The DNA of the CDR3 is TGTGCCAGCAGCTTAGCTACTCTTTTGGGGACCTACAATGAGCAGTTCTTC.

This clonotype turned up a few times. The chain couples TRBV12-3 or TRBV12-4 to TRBJ1-5, with 7 bases lining up with TRBD1. V lost 0 bases and J lost 2; bases outside the gene matches: 1. This CDR3 spans 15 amino acids. The CDR3, as DNA: TGTGCCAGCAGTTTAGCCCAGGGGGGCAATCAGCCCCAGCATTTT. Translated: CASSLAQGGNQPQHF.

This clonotype was found a few times. The chain links TRBV7-2 to TRBJ2-1; 12 bases are shared with TRBD2. The CDR3 covers 16 residues. CDR1 SGHTA and CDR2 FQGNSA come from the germline V gene. The trim removed 7 bases at V and 7 bases at J, leaving 11 bases unmatched. This CDR3 reads CASTPASGRDYNEQFF. As DNA, the CDR3 is TGTGCCAGCACCCCGGCTAGCGGGAGGGATTATAATGAGCAGTTCTTC. Looking up the rest from reference TRBV7-2 and TRBJ2-1 gives the full variable domain: GAGVSQSPSNKVTEKGKDVELRCDPISGHTALYWYRQSLGQGLEFLIYFQGNSAPDKSGLPSDRFSAERTGGSVSTLTIQRTQQEDSAVYLCASTPASGRDYNEQFFGPGTRLTVL.

J is TRBJ2-3 and V is TRBV13, with unresolved D. V lost 4 bases, J lost 1 base, and 6 bases lay in between. The CDR3 has 13 amino acids. In germline, CDR1 is PRHDT, CDR2 FYEKMQ (reference sequence). The chain's CDR3 is CASSSTRTDTQYF. CDR3 DNA: TGTGCCAGCAGCTCGACGCGCACAGATACGCAGTATTTT.

The chain joins TRBV9 to TRBJ2-6; TRBD1 aligns across 7 bases. The CDR3 spans 18 residues. V gave up 2 bases and J gave up 1 base; unmatched junction bases: 9. Per the germline V gene, CDR1 is SGDLS and CDR2 is YYNGEE. The CDR3 DNA sequence: TGTGCCAGCAGCGTTAACAGGGGAACCGAATCTGGGGCCAACGTCCTGACTTTC. Protein product: CASSVNRGTESGANVLTF.

The chain links TRBV15 to TRBJ2-3, with 10 nucleotides matching TRBD2. Germline loops: CDR1 LNHNV, CDR2 YYDKDF (reference sequence). This CDR3 has 15 residues. Losses at the gene ends were 1 base for V and 5 bases for J; bases not matched to a gene: 3. In DNA form, the CDR3 reads TGTGCCACCAGCAGAGTGCTAGCGGGGGAAGATACGCAGTATTTT. Translated, it gives CATSRVLAGEDTQYF.